This T cell receptor beta chain was sequenced in a study of CD8+ T cells in alopecia areata. Study-wide results and caveats: Both scalp clonality and the expanded CD8+ clones among the top 100 showed a significant decrease with tofacitinib. Higher clonality than in normal scalp was seen in lesional scalp, especially alopecia totalis/universalis.

The sample's treatment: oral pan-JAK inhibitor, 5-10 mg twice daily. Punch biopsies of lesional scalp, plus peripheral blood, were taken from alopecia areata patients. As concerns this clone: Its target is not known.

This CDR3 has 15 residues. Germline CDR1 reads SQVTM; CDR2 reads ANQGSEA. After removal of 0 bases from V and 3 bases from J, the junction contained 7 bases not matched to a gene. Once RNA had been extracted, it was reverse transcribed into cDNA to act as the sequencing template. Assay used: immunoSEQ multiplex PCR; TCRdb lists only in-frame clones, some missing. Found here are about 260,000 clones, over 45% of them singletons; the top ten hold around 0.84%. This sequence joins TRBV29-1 and TRBJ2-5; 7 bases map to TRBD1. This TCR derives from a human donor with alopecia areata. Sequences were derived from CD4+ T cells sorted from blood, sampled at roughly week 52, from a patient treated with tofacitinib. CDR3 residues: CSVEDPMTGKETQYF. The CDR3 region has the DNA TGCAGCGTTGAAGATCCAATGACAGGGAAAGAGACCCAGTACTTC.